The 21 T cell receptor beta chains below were found in one sample sequenced in a study of cytomegalovirus exposure and HLA in healthy donors. The PCR had 60 Vbeta and 13 Jbeta primers. Produced via immunoSEQ multiplex PCR; TCRdb's table is partial and in-frame only. The sample holds more than 140,000 clones, about 75% seen once. Sequences were obtained from PBMCs. The receptors shown here come from a male donor in good health and CMV-seronegative.

This rearrangement joins TRBV7-2 to TRBJ1-3; 7 nucleotides align to TRBD1. Germline CDR1 reads SGHTA; CDR2 reads FQGNSA. V dropped 5 bases and J dropped 3; count of bases not matched to a gene: 4. The CDR3 covers 14 residues. The CDR3 coding sequence is TGTGCCAGCAGCCCTAACAGGGGTGGAAACACCATATATTTT. Protein: CASSPNRGGNTIYF.

The gene calls are TRBV2 and TRBJ2-1, with D perhaps TRBD2 (6 bases). The CDR3 spans 17 residues. Trimming took 2 bases from V and 4 from J, leaving 18 bases between them. Germline V gene data show CDR1 as SNHLY and CDR2 as FYNNEI. CDR3 sequence (DNA): TGTGCCAGCAGTGAACAGAAGGGACCGGGAGCTTACAATGAGCAGTTCTTC. Protein product: CASSEQKGPGAYNEQFF.

The chain couples TRBV21-1 to TRBJ2-7; the table names TRBD2, a call not compared with the DNA. TRBV21-1 is deemed a pseudogene. The CDR3 covers 16 residues. Here the CDR3 reads CASSKEGRGGAYEQYF. The DNA of the CDR3 is TGTGCCAGCAGCAAAGAGGGGCGGGGGGGTGCCTACGAGCAGTACTTC.

The J gene is TRBJ2-2, the V gene TRBV19, with TRBD2 matching over 12 bases. V dropped 5 bases and J dropped 6; count of bases not matched to a gene: 4. The germline V gene encodes CDR1 LNHDA and CDR2 SQIVND (reference sequence). This CDR3 spans 15 amino acids. The CDR3: CASSVLAGGPGELFF. The CDR3 DNA is TGTGCCAGTAGTGTCCTAGCGGGGGGGCCCGGGGAGCTGTTTTTT.

V is TRBV21-1 and J is TRBJ2-7; the table's D call, TRBD2, was not checked against the DNA. TRBV21-1 is labeled a pseudogene. This CDR3 contains 15 residues. CDR3 in DNA: TGTGCCAGCAGCAAAACGGTCACCTTAACCTACGAGCAGTACTTC. This encodes CASSKTVTLTYEQYF.

The chain employs TRBV13 and TRBJ1-5; tentatively, D is TRBD1 (5 bases). Germline CDR1 reads PRHDT; CDR2 reads FYEKMQ (reference sequence). The V end was cut by 5 bases, the J end by 3 bases, with 11 bases between. The CDR3 has 14 residues. The CDR3 DNA reads as TGTGCCAGCAGCGCGGGACGGATCAATCAGCCCCAGCATTTT. Translating gives CASSAGRINQPQHF.

The chain couples TRBV5-1 to TRBJ1-1, with 8 bases identical to TRBD1. This CDR3 has 15 residues. Germline-derived CDR1 and CDR2 are SGHRS and YFSETQ. With 4 bases clipped from V and 0 bases from J, the junction kept 5 bases outside the gene matches. CDR3 DNA sequence: TGCGCCAGCAGCGAGAGACAGGGGATGAACACTGAAGCTTTCTTT. Amino acids: CASSERQGMNTEAFF.

This chain joins TRBV27 and TRBJ2-7, with 7 bases that match TRBD2. This CDR3 comprises 15 residues. Germline V gives CDR1 MNHEY, CDR2 SMNVEV (reference sequence). The V and J ends lost 7 bases and 3 bases, in that order; junction bases with no gene match: 12. CDR3 nucleotide sequence: TGTGCCAGCACTAAGACGGGACTAAGTTTCTACGAGCAGTACTTC. Translation: CASTKTGLSFYEQYF.

The CDR3 loop reads CAISDRGLSSYEQYF. The CDR3 DNA sequence: TGTGCCATCAGTGACAGGGGGCTCAGCTCCTACGAGCAGTACTTC. This sequence joins TRBV10-3 and TRBJ2-7, with 8 bases fitting TRBD1. The V and J ends lost 3 bases and 0 bases, in that order; junction bases with no gene match: 4. Germline V gene lookup returns CDR1 ENHRY and CDR2 SYGVKD. The CDR3 sequence is 15 residues long.

The chain joins TRBV19 to TRBJ2-2; 16 bases fit TRBD2. The trim removed 5 bases at V and 4 bases at J, leaving 7 bases unmatched. CDR3 size: 18 residues. Germline V gene sequence: CDR1 LNHDA, CDR2 SQIVND (reference sequence). In DNA, the CDR3 is TGTGCCAGTAGTTCCGGGACTAGCGGGGGGGCATTCACCGGGGAGCTGTTTTTT. Protein sequence: CASSSGTSGGAFTGELFF.

The chain joins TRBV30 to TRBJ1-1; tentatively, D is TRBD1 (5 bases). From germline, CDR1 is GTSNPN and CDR2 SVGIG (reference sequence). V was trimmed by 8 bases and J by 2 bases, leaving 9 bases between them. The CDR3 has 11 amino acids. In nucleotides, the CDR3 is TGTGCCCACAGGATTAACACTGAAGCTTTCTTT. This sequence encodes CAHRINTEAFF.

The sample holds a few counts of this clone. The chain links TRBV7-3 to TRBJ2-1, with TRBD2 matching 7 bases. V lost 1 base to trimming and J lost 1 base; unmatched junction nucleotides: 4. CDR1 is SGHTA, CDR2 FQGTGA, per germline. The CDR3 has 16 amino acids. This chain's CDR3 is CASSLIHGGSYNEQFF. The CDR3 DNA follows: TGTGCCAGCAGCTTAATCCACGGGGGGTCCTACAATGAGCAGTTCTTC.

The rearrangement links TRBV5-4 to TRBJ1-2, with D possibly matching TRBD1 (5 bases). This CDR3 has 15 amino acids. Trimming left V 3 bases short and J 4 bases short, with 16 bases between. Germline V gene data show CDR1 as SGHNT and CDR2 as YYREEE (reference sequence). The CDR3 DNA reads TGTGCCAGCAGCTACCGGAGGGGCCCTGGCTATGGCTACACCTTC. Translating it yields CASSYRRGPGYGYTF.

The chain couples TRBV30 to TRBJ1-2; possibly TRBD1 for D (6 bases). V lost 2 bases to trimming and J lost 0 bases, with 10 bases between them. The CDR3 loop spans 14 amino acids. Germline values: CDR1 GTSNPN, CDR2 SVGIG (reference sequence). CDR3: CAWSTDRTNYGYTF. The CDR3 nucleotides are TGTGCCTGGAGTACCGACAGGACTAACTATGGCTACACCTTC.

V is TRBV5-1 and J is TRBJ2-7, with D uncertain. V was shortened by 3 bases and J by 0 bases, with 10 bases between the two germline ends. Germline CDR1 reads SGHRS; CDR2 reads YFSETQ. This CDR3 is 14 amino acids long. The CDR3 DNA reads as TGCGCCAGCAGCTCGAGGTCTCACTCCTACGAGCAGTACTTC. It yields the protein CASSSRSHSYEQYF.

This chain joins TRBV6-5 and TRBJ2-3; D not certain. CDR3 length: 15 amino acids. The germline V and J ends were trimmed by 0 bases and 3 bases, with 10 bases remaining between them. Per germline, CDR1 MNHEY and CDR2 SVGAGI. CDR3 residues: CASSYSSDLTDTQYF. CDR3 coding DNA: TGTGCCAGCAGTTACTCGAGCGACTTAACAGATACGCAGTATTTT.

This clone has more than one count but fewer than ten. The chain recombines TRBV13 with TRBJ2-7; possible D gene TRBD2, 6 bases. Germline CDR1 reads PRHDT; CDR2 reads FYEKMQ (reference sequence). CDR3 length: 14 amino acids. The ends were cut back, 0 bases at V and 5 bases at J, with 11 bases in the middle. CDR3 protein: CASSLGQRAHEQYF. The CDR3 bases are TGTGCCAGCAGCTTAGGCCAGCGGGCCCACGAGCAGTACTTC.

V is TRBV9 and J is TRBJ2-3; D uncertain. This CDR3 spans 12 amino acids. The germline V gene has CDR1 SGDLS and CDR2 YYNGEE. Trimming took off 4 bases at V and 7 bases at J, with 10 bases between the two ends. This CDR3 is CASSKLVHTQYF. CDR3 nucleotides: TGTGCCAGCAGCAAGTTAGTACATACGCAGTATTTT.

The rearrangement links TRBV19 to TRBJ2-2; TRBD2 agrees at 12 bases. Germline CDR1 is LNHDA and CDR2 is SQIVND (reference sequence). This CDR3 has 16 amino acids. The V and J ends lost 3 bases and 5 bases, in that order; junction bases with no gene match: 4. The CDR3 is CASSIGLAGTTGELFF. CDR3 bases: TGTGCCAGTAGTATCGGACTAGCGGGGACTACCGGGGAGCTGTTTTTT.

The chain is built from TRBV19 and TRBJ1-5; 8 nucleotides align to TRBD1. V was pared by 10 bases and J by 5 bases, with 13 bases of the junction left unmatched. Germline V gives CDR1 LNHDA, CDR2 SQIVND (reference sequence). The CDR3 is 15 residues long. The CDR3 reads CATTRQGYPHQPQHF. The DNA of the CDR3 is TGTGCCACCACAAGACAGGGGTACCCCCATCAGCCCCAGCATTTT.

The chain combines TRBV2 with TRBJ2-7; 10 bases map to TRBD2. Per germline, CDR1 SNHLY and CDR2 FYNNEI. The CDR3 is 15 amino acids. Trimming at V came to 3 bases and at J to 3 bases, leaving 5 bases not matched to a gene. CDR3 sequence: CASSDQRGGLYEQYF. CDR3 sequence (DNA): TGTGCCAGCAGTGATCAGCGGGGGGGCCTCTACGAGCAGTACTTC.